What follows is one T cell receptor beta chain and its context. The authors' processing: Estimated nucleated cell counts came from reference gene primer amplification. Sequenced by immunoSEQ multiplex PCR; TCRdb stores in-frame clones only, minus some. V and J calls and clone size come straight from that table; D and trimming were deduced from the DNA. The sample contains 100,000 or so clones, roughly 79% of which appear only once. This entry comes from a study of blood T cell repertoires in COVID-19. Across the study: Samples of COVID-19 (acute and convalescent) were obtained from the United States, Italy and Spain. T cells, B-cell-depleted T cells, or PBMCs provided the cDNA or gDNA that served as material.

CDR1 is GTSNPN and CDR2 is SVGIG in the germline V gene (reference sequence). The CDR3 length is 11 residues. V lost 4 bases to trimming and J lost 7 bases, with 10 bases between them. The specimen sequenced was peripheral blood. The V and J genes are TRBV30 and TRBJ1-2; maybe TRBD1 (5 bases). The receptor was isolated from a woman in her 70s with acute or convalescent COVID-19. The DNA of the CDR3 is TGTGCCTGGATCCAGGGAGGTGGCTACACCTTC. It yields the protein CAWIQGGGYTF.